Listed here are 8 T cell receptor beta chains from one sample, sequenced in a study of glioma-infiltrating T cells. Amplification of TCR alpha and beta CDR3 regions from RNA used iRepertoire nested multiplex PCR. TCRdb called the multiplex PCR reads again in MiXCR, with one record for every CDR3 protein. The table includes 150,000 to 200,000 distinct CDR3 sequences, 43% detected once. Material for sequencing was glioma tissue, nonneoplastic brain tissue, or PBMCs (not recorded which). These receptors were obtained from a human donor with low-grade glioma or glioblastoma, undergoing nonglioma brain surgery, or in good health (not recorded which).

V and J are TRBV6-2 or TRBV6-3 and TRBJ2-3; TRBD1 matches 8 bases. Germline V gives CDR1 MNHEY, CDR2 SVGEGT. Trimming at V came to 6 bases and at J to 5 bases, leaving 4 bases not matched to a gene. The CDR3 has 13 amino acids. CDR3 protein: CASRDRARDTQYF. CDR3 bases: TGTGCCAGCAGGGACAGGGCGAGAGATACGCAGTATTTT.

For this clonotype: This could be a read error, since a much larger clone is one nucleotide away. The chain employs TRBV7-9 and TRBJ2-1; D might be TRBD1 or TRBD2, each matching 5 bases. The CDR3 is made up of 14 amino acids. Germline V lookup: CDR1 SEHNR, CDR2 FQNEAQ (reference sequence). The CDR3 loop reads CASSPGTVYNEQLF. The CDR3 coding sequence is TGTGCCAGCAGCCCTGGGACGGTCTACAATGAGCAGCTCTTC.

There are many counts of this clonotype. The chain joins TRBV20-1 to TRBJ2-7, with D tentatively TRBD2 (7 bases). The CDR3 has 15 amino acids. The V end was cut by 4 bases, the J end by 2 bases, with 18 bases between. Germline V gene lookup returns CDR1 DFQATT and CDR2 SNEGSKA (reference sequence). The CDR3: CSAIPGEGATYEQYF. The CDR3, as DNA: TGCAGTGCTATTCCAGGGGAGGGTGCGACCTACGAGCAGTACTTC.

This clonotype was observed at least ten times. J is TRBJ2-1 and V is TRBV28; D unresolved. Germline assignment: CDR1 MDHEN and CDR2 SYDVKM. V lost 6 bases and J 7 bases, leaving 13 bases between the germline ends. The CDR3 covers 13 residues. CDR3 DNA: TGTGCCAGCAGGCACCCTGGGGTTAATGAGCAGTTCTTC. Translating it yields CASRHPGVNEQFF.

CDR3 coding DNA: TGTGCCAGCAGTGATACCTGGACAGCCTATAGGGGCTACACCTTC. Residues: CASSDTWTAYRGYTF. The chain couples TRBV2 to TRBJ1-2; D might be TRBD1 (6 bases). Germline V gene sequence: CDR1 SNHLY, CDR2 FYNNEI. Trimming cost V 3 bases and J 8 bases, with 19 bases left between them. This CDR3 spans 15 amino acids.

This clonotype was observed a handful of times. The rearrangement joins TRBV5-1 to TRBJ2-1; 7 bases map to TRBD2. Trimming removed 0 bases from V and 5 bases from J; junction bases left unmatched: 5. The CDR3 has 15 residues. Germline V gene data show CDR1 as SGHRS and CDR2 as YFSETQ. The CDR3 sequence: CASSLVAGAHNEQFF. DNA for the CDR3: TGCGCCAGCAGCTTGGTGGCGGGAGCCCACAATGAGCAGTTCTTC.

Concerning this clonotype: This CDR3 is missing its conserved last phenylalanine or tryptophan, likely due to a read error. The J gene is TRBJ2-7, the V gene TRBV6-1, with a possible D match to TRBD2 (6 bases). CDR3 length equals 15 residues. Germline assignment: CDR1 MNHNS and CDR2 SASEGT. The CDR3 DNA reads as TGTGCCATCAGTGACGGACTAAGCTCCCACAATGAGCAGTACTTA. Protein sequence: CAISDGLSSHNEQYL.

This clonotype was recorded at least ten times. This chain connects TRBV27 to TRBJ2-3; D ambiguous. The ends were cut back, 3 bases at V and 9 bases at J, with 7 bases in the middle. Germline V CDR1 and CDR2: MNHEY, SMNVEV (reference sequence). This CDR3 has 11 amino acids. Here the CDR3 reads CASSLSGTQYF. CDR3 bases: TGTGCCAGCAGTTTGAGTGGGACGCAGTATTTT.